The clone carrying this T cell receptor (beta chain) was seen a few times. Its antigen remains unidentified. This sample is part of a study of human T cells and chemical hapten exposure. Looking at the study overall: Enrolled patients were predominantly female and had alopecia areata, totalis or universalis.

One entry per CDR3 protein, called by TCRdb with MiXCR from the RACE reads. The sample consists of about 120,000 distinct CDR3 sequences, roughly 12% of them appearing once. Points from the study as a whole: Given that the donors had alopecia, their immune response may differ from that seen in healthy people. Expanded TCRs created a significantly greater count of big CDR3 similarity clusters than controls did.

Time point indicated: patch test 3, about 24 weeks after DPC sensitization. This sample's treatment: therapeutic diphenylcyclopropenone sensitization with weekly scalp DPC. Total RNA was extracted from unfractionated whole blood. The clonotype comes from a woman between 50 and 59 years old with alopecia areata. Some clones in this sample may be carry-over from other donors' samples. This specimen was whole blood, taken in connection with sensitization to the hapten diphenylcyclopropenone (DPC).

In nucleotides, the CDR3 is TGCGCCAGCAGTACCGGGACAGGGTATCAAGAGACCCAGTACTTC. This encodes CASSTGTGYQETQYF. The chain links TRBV10-1 to TRBJ2-5; TRBD1 agrees at 9 bases. The V gene end was trimmed by 5 bases and the J gene end by 2 bases; junction bases not matched to a gene: 6. The CDR3 has 15 residues. Per the germline V gene, CDR1 is WNHNN and CDR2 is SYGVQD (reference sequence).